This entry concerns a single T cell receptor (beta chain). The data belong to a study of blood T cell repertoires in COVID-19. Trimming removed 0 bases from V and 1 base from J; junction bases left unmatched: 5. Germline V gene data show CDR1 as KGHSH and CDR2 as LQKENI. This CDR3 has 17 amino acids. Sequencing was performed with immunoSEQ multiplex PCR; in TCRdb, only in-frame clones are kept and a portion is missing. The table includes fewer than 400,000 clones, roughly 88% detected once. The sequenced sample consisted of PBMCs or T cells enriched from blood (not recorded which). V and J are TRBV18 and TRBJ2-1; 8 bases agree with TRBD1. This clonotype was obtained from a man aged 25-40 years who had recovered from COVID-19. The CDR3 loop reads CASSPPTGQGSYNEQFF. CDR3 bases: TGTGCCAGCTCACCACCGACTGGACAGGGTTCCTACAATGAGCAGTTCTTC.